The 14 T cell receptor beta chains reported below all come from one sample, sequenced in a study of T cell changes during pregnancy in multiple sclerosis. Sequencing was performed with immunoSEQ multiplex PCR; in TCRdb, only in-frame clones are kept and a portion is missing. The sample comprises 50,000 to 75,000 clones, nearly 95% of which are singletons, and over 2.5% rests with the top ten. Source: CD8+ T cells from peripheral blood mononuclear cells, taken in the third trimester of pregnancy. Source of these receptors: a female donor with multiple sclerosis, enrolled in a pregnancy study.

The chain employs TRBV5-1 and TRBJ2-2; possible D gene TRBD1, 5 bases. Trimming shortened V by 2 bases and J by 6 bases, and 8 bases separated the two germline ends. This CDR3 spans 13 amino acids. Germline CDR1 SGHRS, CDR2 YFSETQ. The CDR3 DNA follows: TGCGCCAGCAGCTTAGAAGGGGCCGGGGAGCTGTTTTTT. The encoded protein is CASSLEGAGELFF. Filled out from reference TRBV5-1 and TRBJ2-2, the complete variable domain reads KAGVTQTPRYLIKTRGQQVTLSCSPISGHRSVSWYQQTPGQGLQFLFEYFSETQRNKGNFPGRFSGRQFSNSRSEMNVSTLELGDSALYLCASSLEGAGELFFGEGSRLTVL.

CDR3 sequence (DNA): TGTGCCAGCAGCTCGCTCGGACAGACTGAAGCTTTCTTT. Amino acids: CASSSLGQTEAFF. The chain joins TRBV7-9 to TRBJ1-1, with a possible D match to TRBD1 (6 bases). This CDR3 is 13 amino acids long. From germline, CDR1 is SEHNR and CDR2 FQNEAQ (reference sequence). V was trimmed by 4 bases and J by 5 bases, leaving 11 bases between them.

V and J are TRBV9 and TRBJ2-2; TRBD1 is a possible D gene (5 bases). Trimming took off 2 bases at V and 2 bases at J, with 10 bases between the two ends. The CDR3 extends over 15 amino acids. Germline V gene data show CDR1 as SGDLS and CDR2 as YYNGEE. CDR3 region: CASSVGAHNTGELFF. The CDR3 bases are TGTGCCAGCAGCGTTGGGGCCCATAACACCGGGGAGCTGTTTTTT.

V usage is TRBV18 and J usage is TRBJ1-3; D is perhaps TRBD1 (6 bases). This CDR3 spans 15 amino acids. Trimming left V 0 bases short and J 2 bases short, with 8 bases between. Germline V gene data show CDR1 as KGHSH and CDR2 as LQKENI. In nucleotides, the CDR3 is TGTGCCAGCTCACCACCGGGGGGGCCTGGAAACACCATATATTTT. Its protein is CASSPPGGPGNTIYF.

The chain carries TRBV30 and TRBJ2-2, with TRBD1 matching over 7 bases. The CDR3 has 14 amino acids. CDR1 and CDR2 (germline): GTSNPN, SVGIG (reference sequence). V shed 2 bases, J shed 3 bases, and the junction held 3 bases outside the gene matches. Here the CDR3 DNA reads TGTGCCTGGAGTTGGACAGGATACACCGGGGAGCTGTTTTTT. As protein: CAWSWTGYTGELFF.

The CDR3: CASSETLAGVRRTGELFF. CDR3 in DNA: TGTGCCAGCAGTGAAACACTAGCGGGAGTAAGGCGAACCGGGGAGCTGTTTTTT. The chain combines TRBV2 with TRBJ2-2; TRBD2 matches 11 bases. Trimming removed 2 bases from V and 5 bases from J; junction bases left unmatched: 10. The CDR3 is 18 amino acids. CDR1 and CDR2 (germline): SNHLY, FYNNEI.

In DNA, the CDR3 is TGTGCCAGCAGTTTAAGTGAGGGAACAGATACGCAGTATTTT. Translation: CASSLSEGTDTQYF. The chain employs TRBV28 and TRBJ2-3; weak D call: TRBD2 (5 bases). Germline-derived CDR1 and CDR2 are MDHEN and SYDVKM. The CDR3 runs to 14 residues. V lost 2 bases to trimming and J lost 3 bases, with 9 bases between them.

The rearrangement joins TRBV18 to TRBJ2-1; the match to TRBD2 covers 11 bases. V shed 0 bases and J 3 bases; nucleotides not matched to a gene: 1. The germline V gene has CDR1 KGHSH and CDR2 LQKENI. The CDR3 has 16 residues. The CDR3 bases are TGTGCCAGCTCACCACCGGGACTAGCGGACTACAATGAGCAGTTCTTC. Translated, it gives CASSPPGLADYNEQFF. Full variable domain (remainder filled in from reference TRBV18 and TRBJ2-1): NAGVMQNPRHLVRRRGQEARLRCSPMKGHSHVYWYRQLPEEGLKFMVYLQKENIIDESGMPKERFSAEFPKEGPSILRIQQVVRGDSAAYFCASSPPGLADYNEQFFGPGTRLTVL.

The chain is built from TRBV7-9 and TRBJ2-6, with 8 bases fitting TRBD1. Trimming removed 1 base from V and 0 bases from J; junction bases left unmatched: 5. This CDR3 has 18 amino acids. Germline values: CDR1 SEHNR, CDR2 FQNEAQ (reference sequence). Here the CDR3 reads CASSLEDRASSGANVLTF. In DNA form, the CDR3 reads TGTGCCAGCAGCTTAGAGGACAGGGCGTCCTCTGGGGCCAACGTCCTGACTTTC.

The V and J genes are TRBV28 and TRBJ1-2, with 7 bases matching TRBD1. Germline V lookup: CDR1 MDHEN, CDR2 SYDVKM. The ends lost 3 bases at V and 4 bases at J; junction bases unmatched: 11. CDR3 size: 16 residues. The CDR3 here is CASSLGPGTDSYGYTF. CDR3 sequence (DNA): TGTGCCAGCAGTTTGGGGCCGGGGACAGACTCCTATGGCTACACCTTC.

This rearrangement joins TRBV14 to TRBJ2-5; perhaps TRBD2 as D (5 bases). With 0 bases removed from V and 2 bases from J, the gap between germline ends came to 13 bases. The CDR3 extends over 16 amino acids. CDR1 and CDR2 (germline): SGHDN, FVKESK. The CDR3 loop reads CASSQDEGSRQETQYF. Written as DNA, the CDR3 is TGTGCCAGCAGCCAAGATGAGGGAAGCAGACAAGAGACCCAGTACTTC.

V and J are TRBV5-1 and TRBJ2-3, with a tentative D call TRBD1 (6 bases). Germline lookup yields CDR1 SGHRS and CDR2 YFSETQ. The CDR3 is 14 residues long. V was cut by 4 bases and J by 4 bases, with 13 bases left in between. Here the CDR3 reads CASSDQGSADTQYF. CDR3 bases: TGCGCCAGCAGCGATCAGGGGAGCGCAGATACGCAGTATTTT.

This clone was observed a single time. J is TRBJ2-5 and V is TRBV15, with D possibly TRBD1 on 5 matching bases. The V gene lost 0 bases and the J gene lost 0 bases, with 8 bases spanning the gap. The CDR3 spans 15 residues. In germline, CDR1 is LNHNV, CDR2 YYDKDF (reference sequence). CDR3 in DNA: TGTGCCACCAGCAGAGATGGGGCGGACCAAGAGACCCAGTACTTC. This codes for CATSRDGADQETQYF.

This clone has a single count. The same CDR3 also results from other DNA sequences found in this sample. The genes are TRBV27 and TRBJ2-7; TRBD2 matches 10 bases. After removal of 4 bases from V and 3 bases from J, the junction contained 6 bases not matched to a gene. The CDR3 runs 15 residues. Per germline, CDR1 MNHEY and CDR2 SMNVEV (reference sequence). Written as DNA, the CDR3 is TGTGCCAGCAGTTCCCTAGCGGGAGATCTCTACGAGCAGTACTTC. Encoded protein: CASSSLAGDLYEQYF.